This T cell receptor (beta chain) was retrieved from a study of blood T cells in healthy people across ages. Then a second PCR, running roughly 7 to 11 cycles, was carried out with a sample-barcoded 5' primer and a J-beta primer mix. TCRdb recomputed calls from the 5' RACE reads with MiXCR, one row per CDR3 protein. Of around 990,000 distinct CDR3 sequences listed, 35% to 40% are singletons. Study-level results: Donor CMV infection status was unknown, possibly confounding age-related changes in expanded clonotypes.

With 3 bases clipped from V and 1 base from J, the junction kept 5 bases outside the gene matches. This CDR3 has 17 residues. CDR1 is MDHEN and CDR2 is SYDVKM in the germline V gene. In regard to this clonotype: Its matching antigen is unknown.

V usage is TRBV28 and J usage is TRBJ2-1; 11 positions agree with TRBD1. This TCR was sampled from a man between 18 and 29 years old in good health. Sequenced material: blood. CDR3: CASSFPGTGGSYNEQFF. For the CDR3, the DNA is TGTGCCAGCAGTTTTCCCGGGACAGGGGGGTCCTACAATGAGCAGTTCTTC. The complete variable domain, with remaining parts taken from reference TRBV28 and TRBJ2-1, reads DVKVTQSSRYLVKRTGEKVFLECVQDMDHENMFWYRQDPGLGLRLIYFSYDVKMKEKGDIPEGYSVSREKKERFSLILESASTNQTSMYLCASSFPGTGGSYNEQFFGPGTRLTVL.